The 24 T cell receptor beta chains in this list originate from one sample, sequenced in a study of T cells in Graves' hyperthyroidism and ophthalmopathy (dated by TCRdb to between 2017 and 2020). The library was generated by multiplex PCR. This sample was sequenced with an Illumina HiSeq 2000. The TCR beta CDR3 regions were amplified from RNA transcripts. A first-round RT-PCR of the TCR CDR3 used the HTBI primer set with the Qiagen OneStep RT-PCR kit. The public sequencing data were trimmed at Q25 with fastp and processed into clonotypes with MiXCR by TCRdb, which kept only in-frame beta chains. CDR3 protein sequences are deduplicated, and each keeps its most common genes and DNA. A total of around 450,000 distinct CDR3 sequences appear in this sample, roughly 14% of them only once. Jointly, the top ten make up roughly an eighth of the sample. The source material was blood. The source of these receptors is a woman aged 18-30 years with Graves' hyperthyroidism.

The sample holds one count of this clonotype. A read error is possible here, since a much larger clone lies one base away. The chain employs TRBV7-2 and TRBJ2-1, with D possibly being TRBD2 (7 bases). CDR3 length: 14 residues. The germline V gene encodes CDR1 SGHTA and CDR2 FQGNSA. Here the CDR3 reads CASSGGGSYNEQVF. The CDR3 DNA reads TGTGCCAGCTCTGGGGGGGGCTCCTACAATGAGCAGGTCTTC.

This clonotype has just a few counts. This chain connects TRBV19 to TRBJ2-1, with 11 bases aligning to TRBD2. Germline-derived CDR1 and CDR2 are LNHDA and SQIVND (reference sequence). The CDR3 is 21 amino acids. The trim removed 5 bases at V and 4 bases at J, leaving 22 bases unmatched. The CDR3 spells CASSPNRGLKLAGDLYNEQFF. Here the CDR3 DNA reads TGTGCCAGTAGTCCAAACAGGGGATTGAAACTAGCGGGAGACCTATACAATGAGCAGTTCTTC.

CDR3 sequence (DNA): TGCAGTGCTAGACAGCCCCGACAGGCGACCTACAATGAGCAGTTCTTC. It encodes CSARQPRQATYNEQFF. The chain is built from TRBV20-1 and TRBJ2-1, with TRBD1 as a possible D gene (6 bases). The CDR3 is 16 residues long. The V and J ends lost 2 bases and 2 bases respectively, with 16 bases between them. Germline assignment: CDR1 DFQATT and CDR2 SNEGSKA (reference sequence).

This sequence joins TRBV6-5 and TRBJ1-5, with 8 bases matching TRBD1. With V trimmed by 1 base and J by 3 bases, 2 bases remained unmatched. The germline V gene encodes CDR1 MNHEY and CDR2 SVGAGI. The CDR3 spans 15 residues. The CDR3 reads CASSYWQGANQPQHF. Here the CDR3 DNA reads TGTGCCAGCAGTTACTGGCAGGGGGCCAATCAGCCCCAGCATTTT.

The chain carries TRBV11-3 and TRBJ2-4; D not resolved. Per germline, CDR1 SGHNT and CDR2 YENEEA. Between the trimmed V and J ends, which lost 5 bases and 4 bases, there was a span of 21 bases. There are 17 residues in the CDR3. The CDR3 loop is CASSPRWPTKNKNIQYF. CDR3 DNA: TGTGCCAGCAGCCCCCGGTGGCCGACCAAGAATAAAAACATTCAGTACTTC.

This clonotype was observed a few times. This chain joins TRBV19 and TRBJ2-1, with a tentative D call TRBD2 (5 bases). This CDR3 has 13 residues. Germline loops: CDR1 LNHDA, CDR2 SQIVND (reference sequence). The V end lost 5 bases, the J end lost 10 bases, and 15 bases lay between the germline ends. The CDR3 DNA reads TGTGCCAGTAGTGAGGGTACTTCGAGGGAGCAGTTCTTC. It specifies CASSEGTSREQFF.

V and J are TRBV19 and TRBJ2-7; D tentatively fits TRBD1 or TRBD2 (5 bases each). Trimming took 3 bases from V and 6 from J, leaving 18 bases between them. The CDR3 is 15 residues long. Per the germline V gene, CDR1 is LNHDA and CDR2 is SQIVND (reference sequence). In nucleotides, the CDR3 is TGTGCCAGTAGTATTTACTGGGACGGCGCTTCCGAGCAGTACTTC. It is translated as CASSIYWDGASEQYF. Drawing the rest from reference TRBV19 and TRBJ2-7, the complete variable domain is DGGITQSPKYLFRKEGQNVTLSCEQNLNHDAMYWYRQDPGQGLRLIYYSQIVNDFQKGDIAEGYSVSREKKESFPLTVTSAQKNPTAFYLCASSIYWDGASEQYFGPGTRLTVT.

This clonotype showed up many times. V and J are TRBV5-1 and TRBJ2-3, with unresolved D. Germline CDR1 reads SGHRS; CDR2 reads YFSETQ. The CDR3 runs to 14 residues. V gave up 2 bases and J gave up 0 bases, with 7 bases separating them. The CDR3, as DNA: TGCGCCAGCAGCTTAAAGCCTAGCACAGATACGCAGTATTTT. Its protein product is CASSLKPSTDTQYF.

The chain carries TRBV20-1 and TRBJ2-7; unclear D gene. Per germline, CDR1 DFQATT and CDR2 SNEGSKA (reference sequence). V was cut by 6 bases and J by 3 bases, with 6 bases left in between. This CDR3 has 10 amino acids. The CDR3, as DNA: TGCAGTGCCCAACACTACGAGCAGTACTTC. This translates into CSAQHYEQYF.

This clonotype appeared many times. In DNA, the CDR3 is TGTGCCACCAGCAGAGTGGTTGAAAAACTGTTTTTT. Translating it yields CATSRVVEKLFF. The chain links TRBV15 to TRBJ1-4; D gene ambiguous. V was trimmed by 1 base and J by 7 bases, leaving 4 bases between them. This CDR3 is built from 12 residues. The germline V gene has CDR1 LNHNV and CDR2 YYDKDF (reference sequence).

For this clonotype: No conserved phenylalanine or tryptophan is present at the end of the CDR3, so a read error is the likely explanation. The CDR3 loop reads CASSPASSYEQYS. CDR3 coding DNA: TGTGCCAGCAGTCCAGCGTCATCCTACGAGCAGTACTCC. This chain connects TRBV2 to TRBJ2-7; D remains unclear. Germline V gene sequence: CDR1 SNHLY, CDR2 FYNNEI. The CDR3 is 13 residues long. Trimming pared 5 bases from V and 1 base from J, leaving 9 bases between.

This rearrangement joins TRBV4-2 to TRBJ2-4, with 8 bases lining up with TRBD2. Germline trimming cut 1 base from V and 12 bases from J; bases unmatched to any gene: 11. The germline V gene encodes CDR1 LGHNA and CDR2 YNFKEQ. This CDR3 has 15 residues. Here the CDR3 reads CASSQGGNPGGHQYF. Written as DNA, the CDR3 is TGTGCCAGCAGCCAAGGCGGTAACCCGGGGGGGCATCAGTACTTC.

This clonotype was detected ten times or more. The chain carries TRBV7-8 and TRBJ1-4; perhaps TRBD1 as D (5 bases). The CDR3 contains 15 residues. CDR1 and CDR2 from the germline V gene are SGHVS and FQNEAQ. V was trimmed by 4 bases and J by 7 bases, leaving 16 bases between them. CDR3 sequence: CASSSATGGSEKLFF. For the CDR3, the DNA is TGTGCCAGCAGCTCGGCAACGGGGGGTAGTGAAAAACTGTTTTTT.

The table lists this clonotype with many counts. V is TRBV12-3 or TRBV12-4 and J is TRBJ2-2; 8 bases line up with TRBD1. The CDR3 is 14 amino acids. After removal of 5 bases from V and 1 base from J, the junction contained 0 bases not matched to a gene. CDR3 nucleotides: TGTGCCAGCAGTGGACAGGGGAACACCGGGGAGCTGTTTTTT. Translated: CASSGQGNTGELFF.

This clonotype showed up many times. The chain carries TRBV5-5 and TRBJ1-1, with D hard to call. The V and J ends lost 3 bases and 0 bases respectively, with 6 bases between them. Germline V gene sequence: CDR1 SGHKS, CDR2 YYEKEE (reference sequence). The CDR3 totals 13 residues. CDR3 coding DNA: TGTGCCAGCAGCTCACGGATGAACACTGAAGCTTTCTTT. Translated: CASSSRMNTEAFF.

This chain uses TRBV20-1 with TRBJ1-2; D is unclear. Trimming removed 3 bases from V and 4 bases from J, with 6 bases in between. CDR3 size: 11 residues. Germline V lookup: CDR1 DFQATT, CDR2 SNEGSKA (reference sequence). The CDR3 sequence is CSASSPYGYTF. In DNA form, the CDR3 reads TGCAGTGCTAGTAGTCCCTATGGCTACACCTTC.

Ten or more counts support this clonotype. J is TRBJ2-1 and V is TRBV11-3; 7 positions agree with TRBD1. The CDR3 has 15 residues. Germline loops: CDR1 SGHNT, CDR2 YENEEA. J was trimmed by 5 bases and V by 1 base; bases with no gene match: 5. For the CDR3, the DNA is TGTGCCAGCAGCTTAGGTGGGACAGTCAACAATGAGCAGTTCTTC. Its translation: CASSLGGTVNNEQFF.

This clonotype was recorded many times. The CDR3 here is CASSVEGHQPQHF. CDR3 DNA: TGTGCCAGCAGTGTAGAGGGACATCAGCCCCAGCATTTT. J is TRBJ1-5 and V is TRBV2, with a possible D match to TRBD1 (5 bases). V was cut by 4 bases and J by 5 bases, with 9 bases left in between. In germline, CDR1 is SNHLY, CDR2 FYNNEI. The CDR3 consists of 13 residues.

This clonotype was observed many times. The rearrangement links TRBV5-1 to TRBJ2-7; D uncertain. The CDR3 spans 13 residues. The germline CDR1 and CDR2 sequences are SGHRS and YFSETQ. V lost 1 base and J lost 5, with 10 bases in between. In nucleotides, the CDR3 is TGCGCCAGCAGCTTGCTACAAGTCAACGAGCAGTACTTC. It encodes CASSLLQVNEQYF.

This clonotype showed up just a few times. V usage is TRBV24-1 and J usage is TRBJ2-1, with 11 bases lining up with TRBD2. With 5 bases clipped from V and 0 bases from J, the junction kept 17 bases outside the gene matches. CDR1 KGHDR and CDR2 SFDVKD come from the germline V gene. CDR3 length: 21 residues. CDR3 region: CATSAPRSSGGTPSSYNEQFF. CDR3 DNA sequence: TGTGCCACCAGTGCTCCCAGGTCTAGCGGGGGGACCCCGAGCTCCTACAATGAGCAGTTCTTC.

This chain uses TRBV28 with TRBJ1-6; D remains ambiguous. The germline CDR1 and CDR2 sequences are MDHEN and SYDVKM. Between the trimmed V and J ends, which lost 2 bases and 6 bases, there was a span of 8 bases. The CDR3 extends over 14 amino acids. CDR3 loop: CASSLDGTNSPLHF. CDR3 DNA: TGTGCCAGCAGTTTAGACGGCACTAATTCACCCCTCCACTTT. Full variable domain (missing parts from reference TRBV28 and TRBJ1-6): DVKVTQSSRYLVKRTGEKVFLECVQDMDHENMFWYRQDPGLGLRLIYFSYDVKMKEKGDIPEGYSVSREKKERFSLILESASTNQTSMYLCASSLDGTNSPLHFGNGTRLTVT.

This clonotype was counted a single time. The chain carries TRBV27 and TRBJ2-1; unclear D gene. The CDR3 loop spans 13 amino acids. CDR1 is MNHEY and CDR2 is SMNVEV in the germline V gene (reference sequence). Trimming pared 6 bases from V and 6 bases from J, leaving 12 bases between. The CDR3 DNA is TGTGCCAGCAGCGACGACACTATCAATGAGCAGTTCTTC. Translated: CASSDDTINEQFF.

This clonotype came up many times. This chain uses TRBV6-1 with TRBJ2-5; D possibly matches TRBD1 or TRBD2 (5 bases each). The V end was cut by 5 bases, the J end by 4 bases, with 26 bases between. The CDR3 contains 18 residues. Germline CDR1 reads MNHNS; CDR2 reads SASEGT. CDR3 sequence: CASSPLEWTREGRETQYF. The CDR3, as DNA: TGTGCCAGCAGTCCCCTCGAATGGACACGGGAAGGAAGAGAGACCCAGTACTTC.

This clonotype was observed many times. The V call is TRBV7-2, the J call TRBJ2-7; D may be TRBD2 (6 bases). The CDR3 extends over 14 amino acids. V was shortened by 6 bases and J by 6 bases, with 18 bases between the two germline ends. CDR1 and CDR2 from the germline V gene are SGHTA and FQGNSA. Written as DNA, the CDR3 is TGTGCCAGCAGACTCGGACTAATCGAAGCCGAGCAGTACTTC. Its translation: CASRLGLIEAEQYF.